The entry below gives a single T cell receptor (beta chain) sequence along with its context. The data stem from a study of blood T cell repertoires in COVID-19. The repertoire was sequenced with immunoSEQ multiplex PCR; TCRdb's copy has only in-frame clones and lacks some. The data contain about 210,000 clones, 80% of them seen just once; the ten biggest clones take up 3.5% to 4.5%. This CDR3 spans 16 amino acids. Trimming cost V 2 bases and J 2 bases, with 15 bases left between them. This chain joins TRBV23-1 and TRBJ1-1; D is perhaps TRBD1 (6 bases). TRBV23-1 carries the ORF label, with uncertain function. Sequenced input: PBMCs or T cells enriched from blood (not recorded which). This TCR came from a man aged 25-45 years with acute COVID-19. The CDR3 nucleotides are TGCGCCAGCAGTCAACCCCGGGGGGCTCCTAACACTGAAGCTTTCTTT. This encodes CASSQPRGAPNTEAFF.